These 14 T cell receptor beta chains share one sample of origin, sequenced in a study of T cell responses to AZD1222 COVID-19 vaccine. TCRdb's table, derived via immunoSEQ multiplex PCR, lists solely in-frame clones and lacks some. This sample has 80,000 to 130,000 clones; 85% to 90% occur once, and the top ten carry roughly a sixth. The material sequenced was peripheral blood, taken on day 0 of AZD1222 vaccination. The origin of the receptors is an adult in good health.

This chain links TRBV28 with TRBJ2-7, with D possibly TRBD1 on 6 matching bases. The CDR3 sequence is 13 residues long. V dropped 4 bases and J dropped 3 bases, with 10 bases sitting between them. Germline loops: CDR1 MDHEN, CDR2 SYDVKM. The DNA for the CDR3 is TGTGCCAGCAGTTGGGACACCCGCTACGAGCAGTACTTC. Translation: CASSWDTRYEQYF.

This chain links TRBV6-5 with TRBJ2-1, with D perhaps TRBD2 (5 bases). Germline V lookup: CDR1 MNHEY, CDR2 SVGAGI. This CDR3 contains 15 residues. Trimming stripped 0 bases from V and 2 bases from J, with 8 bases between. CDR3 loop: CASSYSRLPYNEQFF. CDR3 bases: TGTGCCAGCAGTTACTCGAGACTACCCTACAATGAGCAGTTCTTC.

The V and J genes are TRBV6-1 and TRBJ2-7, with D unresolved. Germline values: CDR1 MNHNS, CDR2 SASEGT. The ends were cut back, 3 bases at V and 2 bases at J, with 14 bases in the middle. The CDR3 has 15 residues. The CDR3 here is CASSDLPGSPYEQYF. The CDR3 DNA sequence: TGTGCCAGCAGTGACCTTCCGGGTTCACCCTACGAGCAGTACTTC.

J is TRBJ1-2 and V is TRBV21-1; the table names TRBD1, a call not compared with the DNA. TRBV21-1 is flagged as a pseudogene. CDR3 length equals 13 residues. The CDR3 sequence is CASSKVVRDGYTF. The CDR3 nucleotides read TGTGCCAGCAGCAAAGTTGTCAGGGATGGCTACACCTTC.

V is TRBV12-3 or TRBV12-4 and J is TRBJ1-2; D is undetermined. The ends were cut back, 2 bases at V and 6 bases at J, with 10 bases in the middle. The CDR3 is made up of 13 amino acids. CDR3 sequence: CASSLRESDGYTF. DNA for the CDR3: TGTGCCAGCAGTTTAAGGGAATCGGATGGCTACACCTTC.

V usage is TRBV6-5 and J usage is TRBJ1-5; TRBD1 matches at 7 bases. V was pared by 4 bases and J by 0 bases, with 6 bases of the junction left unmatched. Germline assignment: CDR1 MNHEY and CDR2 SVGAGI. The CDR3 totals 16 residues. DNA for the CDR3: TGTGCCAGCAGTTCCTTACAGGGGTATAGCAATCAGCCCCAGCATTTT. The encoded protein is CASSSLQGYSNQPQHF.

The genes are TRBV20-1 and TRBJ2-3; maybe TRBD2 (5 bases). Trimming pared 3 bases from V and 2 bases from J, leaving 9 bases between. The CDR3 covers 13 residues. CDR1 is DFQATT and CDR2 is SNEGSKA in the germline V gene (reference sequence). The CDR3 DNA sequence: TGCAGTGCTAGTGGGGAGTTCACAGATACGCAGTATTTT. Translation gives CSASGEFTDTQYF.

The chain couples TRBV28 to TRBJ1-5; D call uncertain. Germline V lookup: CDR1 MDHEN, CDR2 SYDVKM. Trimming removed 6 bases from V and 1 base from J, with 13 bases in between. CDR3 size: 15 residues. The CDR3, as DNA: TGTGCCAGCAGGGTGGGTTCTCTCAGCAATCAGCCCCAGCATTTT. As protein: CASRVGSLSNQPQHF.

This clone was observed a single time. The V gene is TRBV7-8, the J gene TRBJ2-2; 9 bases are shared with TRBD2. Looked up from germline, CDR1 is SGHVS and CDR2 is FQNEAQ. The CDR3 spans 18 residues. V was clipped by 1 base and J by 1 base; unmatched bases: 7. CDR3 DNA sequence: TGTGCCAGCAGCTTAGAAACCATAGCGGGGGTGAACACCGGGGAGCTGTTTTTT. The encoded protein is CASSLETIAGVNTGELFF.

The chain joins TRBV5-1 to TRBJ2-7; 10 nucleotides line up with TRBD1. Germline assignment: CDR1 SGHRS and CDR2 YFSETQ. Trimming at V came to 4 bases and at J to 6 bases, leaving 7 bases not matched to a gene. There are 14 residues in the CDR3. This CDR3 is CASSTGTGEAEQYF. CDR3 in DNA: TGCGCCAGCAGCACCGGGACAGGGGAGGCCGAGCAGTACTTC.

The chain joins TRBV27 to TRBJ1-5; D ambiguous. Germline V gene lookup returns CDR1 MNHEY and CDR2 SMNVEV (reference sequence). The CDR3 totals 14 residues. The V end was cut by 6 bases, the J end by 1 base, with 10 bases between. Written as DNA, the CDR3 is TGTGCCAGCAGGGGAGGCCTCAGCAATCAGCCCCAGCATTTT. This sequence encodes CASRGGLSNQPQHF.

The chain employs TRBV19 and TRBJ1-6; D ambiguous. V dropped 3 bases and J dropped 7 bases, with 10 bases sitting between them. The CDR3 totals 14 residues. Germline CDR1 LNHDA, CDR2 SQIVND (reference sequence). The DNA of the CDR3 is TGTGCCAGTAGTATGGTACAGCTGAATTCACCCCTCCACTTT. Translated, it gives CASSMVQLNSPLHF. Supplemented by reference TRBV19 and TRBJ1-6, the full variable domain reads DGGITQSPKYLFRKEGQNVTLSCEQNLNHDAMYWYRQDPGQGLRLIYYSQIVNDFQKGDIAEGYSVSREKKESFPLTVTSAQKNPTAFYLCASSMVQLNSPLHFGNGTRLTVT.

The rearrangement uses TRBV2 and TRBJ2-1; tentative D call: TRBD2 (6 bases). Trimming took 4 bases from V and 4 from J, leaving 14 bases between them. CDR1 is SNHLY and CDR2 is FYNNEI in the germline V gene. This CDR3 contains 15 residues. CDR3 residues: CASSVVAAKYNEQFF. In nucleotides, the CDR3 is TGTGCCAGCAGTGTGGTAGCGGCCAAATACAATGAGCAGTTCTTC.

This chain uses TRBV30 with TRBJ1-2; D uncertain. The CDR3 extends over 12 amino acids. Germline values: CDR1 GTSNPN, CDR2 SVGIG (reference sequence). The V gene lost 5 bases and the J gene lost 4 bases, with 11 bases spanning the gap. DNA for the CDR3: TGTGCCTGGGGAAGGAGGGTCTATGGCTACACCTTC. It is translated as CAWGRRVYGYTF.